There are many counts of the clone carrying this T cell receptor (beta chain). The CDR3 spans 13 residues. V lost 1 base, J lost 1 base, and 5 bases lay in between. Individual cDNA molecules were tagged with unique molecular identifiers. One entry per CDR3 protein, called by TCRdb with MiXCR from the 5' RACE reads. The data show about 64,000 distinct CDR3 sequences, around 13% seen once. These data belong to a study of early T cells in non-severe SARS-CoV-2 infection. The chain links TRBV12-3 or TRBV12-4 to TRBJ2-7; D may be TRBD2 (5 bases). Source material: whole blood. This TCR was sampled from an adult who was a healthcare worker with PCR-confirmed SARS-CoV-2 infection or an uninfected control (not recorded which). CDR3 sequence reads: CASSLGLSYEQYF. CDR3 bases: TGTGCCAGCAGTTTAGGACTATCCTACGAGCAGTACTTC.